These 13 T cell receptor beta chains share one sample of origin, sequenced in a study of CD8 T cells in Susac syndrome. RNA in amounts of about 0.5 to 1 ug was reverse transcribed with random hexamers. Each CDR3 protein gets one entry after TCRdb re-called the immunoSEQ multiplex PCR reads with MiXCR. In the table there are some 150,000 distinct CDR3 sequences, roughly 95% of which are singletons. The sample comprised CD4+ T cells from PBMCs. Receptors were obtained from a human donor in good health.

V is TRBV10-3 and J is TRBJ1-1, with D possibly being TRBD1 (6 bases). The CDR3 has 16 amino acids. Germline CDR1 is ENHRY and CDR2 is SYGVKD. V lost 0 bases and J 0 bases, leaving 11 bases between the germline ends. The CDR3 DNA is TGTGCCATCAGTGAGTCACGGGGGCCGATGAACACTGAAGCTTTCTTT. It translates to CAISESRGPMNTEAFF.

The chain combines TRBV11-3 with TRBJ2-3; D unclear. Germline V CDR1 and CDR2: SGHNT, YENEEA. With 3 bases removed from V and 3 bases from J, the gap between germline ends came to 7 bases. The CDR3 is made up of 13 amino acids. The CDR3, as DNA: TGTGCCAGCAGCTTGGACGGTACAGATACGCAGTATTTT. Translating gives CASSLDGTDTQYF.

The chain employs TRBV3-1 and TRBJ2-3; unclear D gene. V dropped 5 bases and J dropped 5 bases, with 14 bases sitting between them. CDR1 is LGHDT, CDR2 YNNKEL, per germline (reference sequence). The CDR3 is made up of 14 amino acids. The CDR3 protein is CASSLGDTGDTQYF. CDR3 sequence (DNA): TGTGCCAGCAGCTTAGGAGACACTGGAGATACGCAGTATTTT.

The count of this clonotype is one. V gene TRBV5-4 combines with J gene TRBJ1-2; D not certain. The CDR3 spans 14 residues. V was cut by 0 bases and J by 5 bases, with 11 bases left in between. Germline V lookup: CDR1 SGHNT, CDR2 YYREEE (reference sequence). CDR3: CASSLGLGSYGYTF. The CDR3 nucleotides read TGTGCCAGCAGCTTGGGCTTAGGGTCTTATGGCTACACCTTC.

The chain joins TRBV20-1 to TRBJ2-2, with 8 bases that match TRBD1. The CDR3 totals 14 residues. CDR1 is DFQATT, CDR2 SNEGSKA, per germline (reference sequence). V shed 3 bases and J 5 bases; nucleotides not matched to a gene: 5. CDR3 nucleotides: TGCAGTGCTAGGCAGGGGGCGCGTACCGGGGAGCTGTTTTTT. Its translation: CSARQGARTGELFF.

The rearrangement uses TRBV20-1 and TRBJ1-1, with 7 bases fitting TRBD1. V shed 2 bases and J 11 bases; nucleotides not matched to a gene: 11. CDR1 is DFQATT, CDR2 SNEGSKA, per germline (reference sequence). This CDR3 spans 13 amino acids. CDR3 loop: CSARRDSSFGAFF. The CDR3 coding sequence is TGCAGTGCTAGAAGGGACAGCAGCTTTGGGGCTTTCTTT.

The gene calls are TRBV7-8 and TRBJ2-3, with 7 bases fitting TRBD2. Germline V gene lookup returns CDR1 SGHVS and CDR2 FQNEAQ. V shed 5 bases, J shed 4 bases, and the junction held 12 bases outside the gene matches. CDR3 length equals 16 residues. CDR3 nucleotide sequence: TGTGCCAGCAGCCCTACCGCGGGAGTGCCCGCAGATACGCAGTATTTT. Translating it yields CASSPTAGVPADTQYF.

This sequence joins TRBV11-2 and TRBJ2-1, with 11 bases aligning to TRBD2. The CDR3 runs 16 residues. The V gene end was trimmed by 5 bases and the J gene end by 9 bases; junction bases not matched to a gene: 12. Germline CDR1 is SGHAT and CDR2 is FQNNGV. The CDR3 coding sequence is TGTGCCAGCAGCACTAGCGGGAGAATGGAAGTGATTGAGCAGTTCTTC. Translation gives CASSTSGRMEVIEQFF.

V usage is TRBV2 and J usage is TRBJ2-3; 7 bases match TRBD2. The ends lost 11 bases at V and 2 bases at J; junction bases unmatched: 10. Germline V gene data show CDR1 as SNHLY and CDR2 as FYNNEI. CDR3 size: 14 residues. CDR3 sequence reads: CADKAGLHTDTQYF. Here the CDR3 DNA reads TGTGCCGACAAAGCGGGACTTCACACAGATACGCAGTATTTT.

The rearrangement uses TRBV5-1 and TRBJ2-5; D unresolved. Germline assignment: CDR1 SGHRS and CDR2 YFSETQ. Trimming took 5 bases from V and 4 from J, leaving 12 bases between them. The CDR3 spans 13 residues. The CDR3 DNA is TGCGCCAGCAGTTTTAGAATCGGAGAGACCCAGTACTTC. This encodes CASSFRIGETQYF.

J is TRBJ2-5 and V is TRBV5-1; the D is unclear. CDR3 length: 14 residues. CDR1 is SGHRS, CDR2 YFSETQ, per germline. Trimming stripped 2 bases from V and 2 bases from J, with 10 bases between. This chain's CDR3 is CASSFKAGQETQYF. In nucleotides, the CDR3 is TGCGCCAGCAGCTTCAAGGCCGGACAAGAGACCCAGTACTTC.

This clonotype showed up just once. The rearrangement uses TRBV11-2 and TRBJ1-2; D is undetermined. Trimming stripped 2 bases from V and 4 bases from J, with 14 bases between. Germline assignment: CDR1 SGHAT and CDR2 FQNNGV. CDR3 length equals 15 residues. The CDR3 region has the DNA TGTGCCAGCAGCTTATCCCCCATGGACCCCTATGGCTACACCTTC. Its translation is CASSLSPMDPYGYTF.

The chain recombines TRBV15 with TRBJ2-1, with 10 nucleotides matching TRBD2. The V and J ends lost 2 bases and 9 bases, in that order; junction bases with no gene match: 1. Germline CDR1 and CDR2: LNHNV and YYDKDF (reference sequence). There are 13 residues in the CDR3. The CDR3 reads CATSRPSGSEQFF. The DNA for the CDR3 is TGTGCCACCAGCAGACCTAGCGGGAGTGAGCAGTTCTTC.